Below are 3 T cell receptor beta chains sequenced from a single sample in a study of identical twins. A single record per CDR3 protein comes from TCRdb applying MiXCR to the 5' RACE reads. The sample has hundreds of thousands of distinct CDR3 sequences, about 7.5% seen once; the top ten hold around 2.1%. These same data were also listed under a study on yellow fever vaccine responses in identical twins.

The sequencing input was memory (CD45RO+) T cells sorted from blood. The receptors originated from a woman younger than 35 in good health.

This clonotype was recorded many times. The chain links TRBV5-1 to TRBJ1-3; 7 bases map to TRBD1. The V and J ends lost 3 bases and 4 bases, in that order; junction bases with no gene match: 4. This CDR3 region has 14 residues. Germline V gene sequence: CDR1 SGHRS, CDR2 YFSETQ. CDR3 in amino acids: CASSSGTDGNTIYF. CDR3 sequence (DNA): TGCGCCAGCAGCTCGGGGACAGACGGAAACACCATATATTTT. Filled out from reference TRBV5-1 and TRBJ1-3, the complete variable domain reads KAGVTQTPRYLIKTRGQQVTLSCSPISGHRSVSWYQQTPGQGLQFLFEYFSETQRNKGNFPGRFSGRQFSNSRSEMNVSTLELGDSALYLCASSSGTDGNTIYFGEGSWLTVV.

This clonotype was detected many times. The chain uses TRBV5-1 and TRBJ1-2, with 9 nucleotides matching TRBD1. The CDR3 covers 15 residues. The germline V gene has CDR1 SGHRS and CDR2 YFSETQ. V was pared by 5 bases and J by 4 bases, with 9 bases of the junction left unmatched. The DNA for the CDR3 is TGCGCCAGCAGAGCTGGACAGGGGATCGGCTATGGCTACACCTTC. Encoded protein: CASRAGQGIGYGYTF.

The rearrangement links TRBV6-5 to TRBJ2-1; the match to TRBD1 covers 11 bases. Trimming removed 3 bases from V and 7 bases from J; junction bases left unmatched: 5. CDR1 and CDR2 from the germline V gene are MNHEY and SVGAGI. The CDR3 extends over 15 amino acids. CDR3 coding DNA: TGTGCCAGCAGTTATAGGGGACAGGGGGATAATGAGCAGTTCTTC. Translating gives CASSYRGQGDNEQFF.